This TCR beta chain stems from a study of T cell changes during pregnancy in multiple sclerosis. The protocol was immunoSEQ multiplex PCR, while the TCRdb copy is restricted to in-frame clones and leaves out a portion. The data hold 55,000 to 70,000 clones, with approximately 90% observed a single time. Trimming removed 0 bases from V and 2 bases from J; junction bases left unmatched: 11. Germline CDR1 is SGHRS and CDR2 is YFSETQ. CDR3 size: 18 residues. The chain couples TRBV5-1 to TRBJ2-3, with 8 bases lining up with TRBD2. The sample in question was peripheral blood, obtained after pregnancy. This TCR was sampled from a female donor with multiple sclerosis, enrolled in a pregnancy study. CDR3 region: CASSLGGRSGGITDTQYF. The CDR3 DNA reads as TGCGCCAGCAGCTTGGGGGGCCGAAGCGGGGGAATCACAGATACGCAGTATTTT.